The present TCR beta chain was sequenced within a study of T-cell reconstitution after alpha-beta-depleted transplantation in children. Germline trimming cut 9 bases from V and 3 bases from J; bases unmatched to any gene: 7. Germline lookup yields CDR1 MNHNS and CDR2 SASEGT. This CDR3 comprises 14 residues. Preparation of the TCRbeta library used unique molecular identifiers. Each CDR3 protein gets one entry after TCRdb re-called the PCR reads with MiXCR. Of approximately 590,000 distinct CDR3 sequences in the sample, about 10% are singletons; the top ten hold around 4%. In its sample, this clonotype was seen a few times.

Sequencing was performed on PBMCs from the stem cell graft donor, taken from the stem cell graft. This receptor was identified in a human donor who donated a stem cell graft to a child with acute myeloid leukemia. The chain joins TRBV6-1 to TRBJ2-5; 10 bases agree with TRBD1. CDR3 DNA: TGTGCCAGTCGACGAGGGACAGGGGAAGAGACCCAGTACTTC. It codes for CASRRGTGEETQYF.